The 20 T cell receptor beta chains in this list originate from one sample, sequenced in a study of early T cells in non-severe SARS-CoV-2 infection. Each CDR3 protein gets one entry after TCRdb re-called the 5' RACE reads with MiXCR. The table has fewer than 80,000 distinct CDR3 sequences, about 4.6% seen once. The sample was whole blood, taken at baseline. The receptors were sampled from an adult who was a healthcare worker with PCR-confirmed SARS-CoV-2 infection or an uninfected control (not recorded which). The donor label of this sample is uncertain.

This chain links TRBV3-1 with TRBJ1-2; 9 bases match TRBD1. Trimming removed 1 base from V and 2 bases from J; junction bases left unmatched: 5. Germline assignment: CDR1 LGHDT and CDR2 YNNKEL (reference sequence). The CDR3 is made up of 16 amino acids. In DNA, the CDR3 is TGTGCCAGCAGCCAAGCTGGACAGGGGCAAAACTATGGCTACACCTTC. Translated, it gives CASSQAGQGQNYGYTF.

The genes are TRBV12-3 or TRBV12-4 and TRBJ1-2, with TRBD1 as a possible D gene (5 bases). CDR3 length: 13 amino acids. Trimming shortened V by 3 bases and J by 6 bases, and 11 bases separated the two germline ends. CDR3 DNA: TGTGCCAGCAGTTTTGGTCAGGGCAATGGCTACACCTTC. Protein sequence: CASSFGQGNGYTF.

This clonotype was seen ten or more times. The J gene is TRBJ1-4, the V gene TRBV10-3; D not resolved. The CDR3 is 12 residues long. The V end lost 2 bases, the J end lost 5 bases, and 3 bases lay between the germline ends. Germline lookup yields CDR1 ENHRY and CDR2 SYGVKD. CDR3 in amino acids: CAISEINEKLFF. The CDR3 DNA sequence: TGTGCCATCAGTGAGATAAATGAAAAACTGTTTTTT.

The table lists this clonotype with a count of one. The chain joins TRBV4-2 to TRBJ2-7, with D perhaps TRBD2 (5 bases). This CDR3 has 16 residues. CDR1 and CDR2 (germline): LGHNA, YNFKEQ. V lost 1 base and J 2 bases, leaving 15 bases between the germline ends. The CDR3 DNA reads as TGTGCCAGCAGCCAAGGTGCAGAGTGGCGGGCCTACGAGCAGTACTTC. This gives the protein CASSQGAEWRAYEQYF.

The chain employs TRBV9 and TRBJ2-7, with 7 nucleotides matching TRBD2. This CDR3 comprises 15 residues. Germline assignment: CDR1 SGDLS and CDR2 YYNGEE. V was pared by 3 bases and J by 1 base, with 7 bases of the junction left unmatched. The CDR3 nucleotides read TGTGCCAGCAGCGGTGACGGGGGGACTTCCTACGAGCAGTACTTC. Residues: CASSGDGGTSYEQYF.

This clonotype was detected many times. The CDR3 spells CSAFGTGGGMNTEAFF. The DNA of the CDR3 is TGCAGTGCTTTCGGTACAGGGGGTGGTATGAACACTGAAGCTTTCTTT. The chain joins TRBV20-1 to TRBJ1-1; 8 bases map to TRBD1. The ends lost 5 bases at V and 0 bases at J; junction bases unmatched: 11. This CDR3 has 16 amino acids. Germline V gene sequence: CDR1 DFQATT, CDR2 SNEGSKA (reference sequence).

The table lists this clonotype with many counts. The V and J genes are TRBV20-1 and TRBJ2-7; D call uncertain. The CDR3 has 11 residues. Germline assignment: CDR1 DFQATT and CDR2 SNEGSKA (reference sequence). The V end lost 2 bases, the J end lost 1 base, and 3 bases lay between the germline ends. In DNA, the CDR3 is TGCAGTGCTAGACTTTCCTACGAGCAGTACTTC. This translates into CSARLSYEQYF.

This clonotype was observed many times. The V and J genes are TRBV10-3 and TRBJ2-7; 8 bases map to TRBD1. Per the germline V gene, CDR1 is ENHRY and CDR2 is SYGVKD. The CDR3 extends over 12 amino acids. Germline trimming cut 8 bases from V and 4 bases from J; bases unmatched to any gene: 4. CDR3 region: CAIADRAYEQYF. The DNA of the CDR3 is TGTGCCATCGCGGACAGGGCTTACGAGCAGTACTTC.

This clonotype showed up just a few times. This chain uses TRBV28 with TRBJ2-1, with D possibly matching TRBD1 (5 bases). With 2 bases removed from V and 7 bases from J, the gap between germline ends came to 6 bases. This CDR3 contains 12 residues. Germline V CDR1 and CDR2: MDHEN, SYDVKM. In nucleotides, the CDR3 is TGTGCCAGCAGTTTACCAGGGAATGAGCAGTTCTTC. Amino acids: CASSLPGNEQFF.

This clonotype was detected only a few times. V is TRBV4-1 and J is TRBJ2-7; tentatively, D is TRBD1 (5 bases). V was shortened by 2 bases and J by 5 bases, with 13 bases between the two germline ends. Looked up from germline, CDR1 is MGHRA and CDR2 is YSYEKL. This CDR3 has 14 amino acids. CDR3 protein: CASSQYSGFDEQYF. CDR3 in DNA: TGCGCCAGCAGCCAATATTCAGGGTTCGACGAGCAGTACTTC.

A few counts support this clonotype. This sequence joins TRBV24-1 and TRBJ2-2; no clear D. The CDR3 has 13 residues. V lost 5 bases and J lost 4, with 7 bases in between. Germline loops: CDR1 KGHDR, CDR2 SFDVKD. The CDR3 loop is CATSARTTGELFF. The DNA for the CDR3 is TGTGCCACCAGTGCCAGGACCACCGGGGAGCTGTTTTTT.

This clonotype was observed a few times. This rearrangement joins TRBV28 to TRBJ1-6; 7 bases are shared with TRBD1. The CDR3 length is 12 residues. V shed 6 bases and J 9 bases; nucleotides not matched to a gene: 2. Germline V gives CDR1 MDHEN, CDR2 SYDVKM. The DNA of the CDR3 is TGTGCCAGCAGGGACAGGTCTTCACCCCTCCACTTT. Protein sequence: CASRDRSSPLHF.

The chain has TRBV7-8 and TRBJ1-2; no clear D gene. The CDR3 consists of 14 residues. Trimming pared 4 bases from V and 0 bases from J, leaving 9 bases between. Per germline, CDR1 SGHVS and CDR2 FQNEAQ. The chain's CDR3 is CASSWQDTNYGYTF. The CDR3, as DNA: TGTGCCAGCAGCTGGCAAGATACTAACTATGGCTACACCTTC.

This clonotype was found many times. This chain joins TRBV7-6 and TRBJ1-2; 8 bases agree with TRBD1. The CDR3 totals 14 residues. V trimming: 4 bases; J trimming: 7 bases; junction bases outside the gene matches: 8. Germline loops: CDR1 SGHVS, CDR2 FNYEAQ. CDR3 amino acids: CASSSATGGSGYTF. The CDR3 DNA follows: TGTGCCAGCAGCTCTGCTACAGGGGGTAGTGGCTACACCTTC.

This clonotype has ten or more counts. The chain combines TRBV15 with TRBJ1-1; D remains unclear. The CDR3 has 14 residues. The V gene's germline CDR1 is LNHNV and CDR2 YYDKDF (reference sequence). V gave up 5 bases and J gave up 4 bases, with 14 bases separating them. CDR3 in amino acids: CATSQGPTSTEAFF. CDR3 DNA sequence: TGTGCCACCAGCCAAGGACCCACCAGCACTGAAGCTTTCTTT.

In its sample, this clonotype was seen many times. This chain joins TRBV18 and TRBJ1-1, with D perhaps TRBD1 (6 bases). The germline gives CDR1 KGHSH, CDR2 LQKENI. The V end lost 4 bases, the J end lost 3 bases, and 24 bases lay between the germline ends. This CDR3 region has 18 residues. CDR3: CASSLWDFQGFGDTEAFF. CDR3 sequence (DNA): TGTGCCAGCTCACTGTGGGATTTTCAGGGGTTTGGTGACACTGAAGCTTTCTTT.

The table lists this clonotype with many counts. The chain links TRBV19 to TRBJ2-7, with D perhaps matching TRBD1 (6 bases). The CDR3 runs 14 residues. The germline V and J ends were trimmed by 6 bases and 3 bases, with 15 bases remaining between them. Germline V gene sequence: CDR1 LNHDA, CDR2 SQIVND (reference sequence). CDR3 region: CASSLAGAGYEQYF. Written as DNA, the CDR3 is TGTGCCAGTAGCCTCGCAGGGGCCGGCTACGAGCAGTACTTC.

The chain employs TRBV6-5 and TRBJ1-1; D remains unclear. V lost 2 bases to trimming and J lost 0 bases, with 10 bases between them. The CDR3 is 15 amino acids. Looked up from germline, CDR1 is MNHEY and CDR2 is SVGAGI. CDR3 coding DNA: TGTGCCAGCAGTTACGATAGGGCGCTGAACACTGAAGCTTTCTTT. Encoded protein: CASSYDRALNTEAFF.

This clonotype was detected ten times or more. The gene calls are TRBV7-6 and TRBJ2-2, with D perhaps TRBD1 (5 bases). Germline loops: CDR1 SGHVS, CDR2 FNYEAQ. The V end lost 1 base, the J end lost 0 bases, and 9 bases lay between the germline ends. CDR3 size: 16 residues. The CDR3: CASSLVGQANTGELFF. CDR3 coding DNA: TGTGCCAGCAGCTTAGTAGGACAAGCGAACACCGGGGAGCTGTTTTTT. Drawing the rest from reference TRBV7-6 and TRBJ2-2, the complete variable domain is GAGVSQSPRYKVTKRGQDVALRCDPISGHVSLYWYRQALGQGPEFLTYFNYEAQQDKSGLPNDRFSAERPEGSISTLTIQRTEQRDSAMYRCASSLVGQANTGELFFGEGSRLTVL.

This clonotype has a handful of counts. The chain uses TRBV5-1 and TRBJ2-3, with 7 nucleotides matching TRBD1. Germline CDR1 SGHRS, CDR2 YFSETQ. V lost 0 bases, J lost 2 bases, and 6 bases stayed unmatched. This CDR3 contains 16 residues. CDR3 protein: CASSLDGDRATDTQYF. The CDR3 DNA reads as TGCGCCAGCAGCTTGGACGGTGACAGGGCCACAGATACGCAGTATTTT.